These T cell receptor beta chains were read from a single sample in a study of CD8 T cells in Susac syndrome. TCRdb independently ran MiXCR on the immunoSEQ multiplex PCR reads; one entry per CDR3 protein. The table lists over 150,000 distinct CDR3 sequences, roughly 94% of them singletons. Sample: CD4+ T cells from PBMCs. The source is a human donor with Susac syndrome. CDR3s include the opening cysteine and the closing phenylalanine or tryptophan. The D gene is left open where the match is weak. Some rows have no size entry. The others give once, few or many, or a class for an expanded clone.

J gene,CDR3 length,V gene,clone size,D gene,CDR3 protein,CDR3 DNA
TRBJ1-2,15,TRBV5-1,.,.,CASSITMTVRASYTF,TGCGCCAGCAGCATTACAATGACAGTCCGAGCGAGCTACACCTTC
TRBJ2-1,16,TRBV6-1,.,TRBD2,CASSQVAGTSYNEQFF,TGTGCCAGCAGTCAAGTAGCGGGAACTTCCTACAATGAGCAGTTCTTC
TRBJ1-5,14,TRBV30,.,TRBD1,CAWSVGQGWQPQHF,TGTGCCTGGAGTGTAGGACAGGGGTGGCAGCCCCAGCATTTT
TRBJ2-2,16,TRBV9,.,TRBD1,CASSPTGGLGTGELFF,TGTGCCAGCAGCCCGACAGGGGGGCTAGGCACCGGGGAGCTGTTTTTT
TRBJ2-2,15,TRBV5-6,.,.,CASSPSGAVAGELFF,TGTGCCAGCAGCCCGAGCGGAGCCGTCGCCGGGGAGCTGTTTTTT
TRBJ2-7,14,TRBV11-2,.,TRBD1,CASSLDRGSYEQYF,TGTGCCAGCAGCTTGGACAGGGGCTCCTACGAGCAGTACTTC
TRBJ2-3,12,TRBV5-6,.,.,CASSWGSDTQYF,TGTGCCAGCAGCTGGGGGTCAGATACGCAGTATTTT
TRBJ2-1,13,TRBV27,.,.,CASSSTSGNEQFF,TGTGCCAGCAGTTCCACGTCGGGAAATGAGCAGTTCTTC
TRBJ2-1,13,TRBV12-3/TRBV12-4,.,.,CASSLYQGNEQFF,TGTGCCAGCAGTTTATACCAGGGAAATGAGCAGTTCTTC
TRBJ2-5,15,TRBV2,.,.,CASGLRLTYQETQYF,TGTGCCAGCGGGTTGCGCCTAACGTACCAAGAGACCCAGTACTTC
TRBJ2-1,14,TRBV18,.,.,CASSPARTVNEQFF,TGTGCCAGCTCACCCGCCCGGACTGTTAATGAGCAGTTCTTC
TRBJ1-1,15,TRBV11-2,.,.,CASSFRGAGNTEAFF,TGTGCCAGCAGCTTTCGGGGGGCCGGAAACACTGAAGCTTTCTTT
TRBJ2-1,15,TRBV20-1,.,TRBD1,CSARVRGRWDNEQFF,TGCAGTGCTAGGGTCAGGGGGCGTTGGGACAATGAGCAGTTCTTC
TRBJ1-1,15,TRBV28,.,TRBD1,CASSPRRQGNTEAFF,TGTGCCAGCAGCCCACGTAGACAGGGGAACACTGAAGCTTTCTTT
TRBJ2-7,15,TRBV7-9,.,.,CASSLAYGDSLEQYF,TGTGCCAGCAGCTTAGCTTACGGGGATTCCCTCGAGCAGTACTTC
TRBJ2-7,16,TRBV6-5,.,TRBD1,CASSSPIWDRGGEQYF,TGTGCCAGCAGTTCACCAATTTGGGACAGGGGTGGCGAGCAGTACTTC
TRBJ2-1,16,TRBV18,.,TRBD2,CASSPLSGGPLVEQFF,TGTGCCAGCTCACCCCTCAGCGGGGGCCCCCTCGTGGAGCAGTTCTTC
TRBJ2-7,15,TRBV7-2,.,TRBD1,CASSLAGTGAYEQYF,TGTGCCAGCAGCTTAGCAGGGACAGGGGCGTACGAGCAGTACTTC
TRBJ1-1,14,TRBV7-2,.,.,CASSFRVVNTEAFF,TGTGCCAGCAGCTTCAGGGTAGTGAACACTGAAGCTTTCTTT
TRBJ2-1,15,TRBV6-2/TRBV6-3,.,.,CASSYRGTAYNEQFF,TGTGCCAGCAGTTACCGGGGCACGGCGTACAATGAGCAGTTCTTC
TRBJ2-5,15,TRBV5-6,.,.,CASRPGGRDWETQYF,TGTGCCAGCAGGCCGGGTGGGCGAGATTGGGAGACCCAGTACTTC
TRBJ2-3,14,TRBV11-3,few,.,CASSLNHLSDTQYF,TGTGCCAGCAGCTTAAACCATCTATCGGATACGCAGTATTTT
TRBJ2-5,14,TRBV7-9,.,TRBD2,CASSWNPGGETQYF,TGTGCCAGCAGCTGGAACCCGGGGGGAGAGACCCAGTACTTC
TRBJ2-7,14,TRBV20-1,.,.,CSVAGTQSNYEQYF,TGCAGTGTCGCCGGGACACAATCCAACTACGAGCAGTACTTC
TRBJ2-5,15,TRBV12-5,.,.,CASGLVLGGGETQYF,TGTGCTAGTGGTTTGGTACTTGGAGGTGGGGAGACCCAGTACTTC
TRBJ1-1,15,TRBV5-1,.,.,CASSLGGALSTEAFF,TGCGCCAGCAGCTTGGGGGGGGCGCTGAGCACTGAAGCTTTCTTT
TRBJ2-3,13,TRBV12-5,.,.,CASGPSATDTQYF,TGTGCTAGTGGGCCCAGTGCCACAGATACGCAGTATTTT
TRBJ1-5,13,TRBV20-1,.,.,CSARKTGSQPQHF,TGCAGTGCTAGAAAGACAGGTTCCCAGCCCCAGCATTTT
TRBJ2-3,16,TRBV7-2,.,TRBD2,CASSLTSGGLTDTQYF,TGTGCCAGCAGCCTGACTAGCGGGGGGCTCACAGATACGCAGTATTTT
TRBJ2-1,13,TRBV28,once,TRBD2,CASRFSGSDEQFF,TGTGCCAGCAGATTTAGCGGGAGTGATGAGCAGTTCTTC
TRBJ2-5,15,TRBV7-8,.,TRBD2,CASSLGLAGQETQYF,TGTGCCAGCAGCTTGGGACTAGCGGGGCAAGAGACCCAGTACTTC
TRBJ2-2,13,TRBV6-6,.,TRBD2,CASGGSPTGELFF,TGTGCCAGCGGCGGGAGCCCCACCGGGGAGCTGTTTTTT
TRBJ2-2,15,TRBV25-1,few,.,CASSEGTGYTGELFF,TGTGCCAGCAGTGAAGGGACGGGGTACACCGGGGAGCTGTTTTTT
TRBJ2-7,16,TRBV3-1,.,TRBD1,CASSQYPGQGAYEQYF,TGTGCCAGCAGCCAATACCCGGGACAGGGGGCCTACGAGCAGTACTTC
TRBJ2-7,14,TRBV28,.,.,CASSLGDRRYEQYF,TGTGCCAGCAGTTTAGGTGACAGAAGATACGAGCAGTACTTC